This TCR beta chain was documented in a study of cytomegalovirus exposure and HLA in healthy donors. With 60 Vbeta and 13 Jbeta primers, the PCR was carried out. The table came from immunoSEQ multiplex PCR; TCRdb's copy has only in-frame clones and leaves some out. The data show 80,000 or so clones, over 60% seen once. The CDR3 is made up of 15 amino acids. CDR1 and CDR2 from the germline V gene are ENHRY and SYGVKD. The ends lost 11 bases at V and 2 bases at J; junction bases unmatched: 11. Findings of the study overall: As confirmed in vitro, three CMV-associated chains were specific for CMV antigens. Later genetic work tied a missense DCLRE1C variant to beta-chain V and J trimming. Per a later analysis, about 15,000 TCR beta sequences showed association with HLA alleles at 0.05 false discovery rate. Researchers reported in a later analysis that common viral pathogens appeared linked to several top clusters.

As for this clone: As yet, its antigen is unknown.

Sample: PBMCs. This TCR was sampled from a male donor in good health and CMV-seropositive. V gene TRBV10-3 combines with J gene TRBJ1-3; 8 bases line up with TRBD1. CDR3: CASGQGTSPGNTIYF. The CDR3 DNA follows: TGTGCCTCCGGACAGGGAACTTCCCCTGGAAACACCATATATTTT.